The 32 T cell receptor beta chains below all came from one sample that was sequenced in a study of cytomegalovirus exposure and HLA in healthy donors. Profiling relied on immunoSEQ multiplex PCR, and the TCRdb table lists in-frame clones only, not all of them. The table includes some 69,000 clones, roughly 94% detected once. Material for sequencing was PBMCs. Every receptor here comes from a man between 18 and 35 years old in good health and CMV-seropositive.

The chain links TRBV27 to TRBJ1-1; 9 positions agree with TRBD1. The CDR3 is made up of 14 amino acids. J was trimmed by 4 bases and V by 8 bases; bases with no gene match: 8. Germline V lookup: CDR1 MNHEY, CDR2 SMNVEV (reference sequence). CDR3 in amino acids: CASFSGTGFTEAFF. The CDR3 DNA is TGTGCCAGCTTTTCCGGGACAGGGTTCACTGAAGCTTTCTTT.

This clone was counted once. V usage is TRBV6-5 and J usage is TRBJ1-4, with a tentative D call TRBD1 (5 bases). Germline V lookup: CDR1 MNHEY, CDR2 SVGAGI. The CDR3 covers 16 residues. Trimming pared 4 bases from V and 3 bases from J, leaving 15 bases between. CDR3 protein: CASSFTSTAPNEKLFF. CDR3 bases: TGTGCCAGCAGTTTCACTTCGACAGCTCCTAATGAAAAACTGTTTTTT.

The chain recombines TRBV6-5 with TRBJ1-1; the D gene is possibly TRBD1 (6 bases). Germline V lookup: CDR1 MNHEY, CDR2 SVGAGI. V was cut by 4 bases and J by 11 bases, with 11 bases left in between. CDR3 length equals 11 residues. The CDR3 loop reads CASSWGRSAFF. For the CDR3, the DNA is TGTGCCAGCAGTTGGGGGCGGTCGGCTTTCTTT.

The V and J genes are TRBV4-3 and TRBJ2-3, with 7 nucleotides matching TRBD2. Germline CDR1 reads LGHNA; CDR2 reads YSLEER. V trimming: 0 bases; J trimming: 5 bases; junction bases outside the gene matches: 8. The CDR3 has 16 residues. Here the CDR3 reads CASSQEASGLGDTQYF. In DNA, the CDR3 is TGCGCCAGCAGCCAAGAAGCTAGCGGTCTGGGAGATACGCAGTATTTT.

The table lists this clone with a count of one. The rearrangement uses TRBV4-2 and TRBJ2-3; 7 nucleotides line up with TRBD2. V dropped 5 bases and J dropped 6; count of bases not matched to a gene: 5. This CDR3 region has 13 residues. Germline V gene sequence: CDR1 LGHNA, CDR2 YNFKEQ. DNA of the CDR3: TGTGCCAGCAGCGCGGGAGAAGCGGATACGCAGTATTTT. It translates to CASSAGEADTQYF.

This clone was seen a handful of times. V and J are TRBV5-5 and TRBJ1-6, with 9 bases identical to TRBD1. Germline V gene data show CDR1 as SGHKS and CDR2 as YYEKEE (reference sequence). Trimming at V came to 1 base and at J to 9 bases, leaving 2 bases not matched to a gene. The CDR3 contains 14 residues. The CDR3 DNA reads TGTGCCAGCAGCTTGCCACAGGGGGCTTCACCCCTCCACTTT. This codes for CASSLPQGASPLHF.

This chain joins TRBV6-1 and TRBJ2-7, with TRBD1 as a possible D gene (6 bases). Germline-derived CDR1 and CDR2 are MNHNS and SASEGT. This CDR3 has 14 amino acids. V lost 5 bases to trimming and J lost 3 bases, with 14 bases between them. CDR3 DNA sequence: TGTGCCAGCAGTTCTCCGACAGGAATCTACGAGCAGTACTTC. Its protein is CASSSPTGIYEQYF.

The chain carries TRBV11-2 and TRBJ2-1; D perhaps matches TRBD2 (6 bases). The ends were cut back, 4 bases at V and 0 bases at J, with 7 bases in the middle. Germline V gene lookup returns CDR1 SGHAT and CDR2 FQNNGV. The CDR3 extends over 14 amino acids. CDR3: CASSSDYSYNEQFF. In nucleotides, the CDR3 is TGTGCCAGCAGCTCGGACTACTCCTACAATGAGCAGTTCTTC.

This sequence joins TRBV5-6 and TRBJ2-7, with a possible D match to TRBD2 (5 bases). The CDR3 is made up of 17 amino acids. V lost 2 bases to trimming and J lost 3 bases, with 21 bases between them. The germline CDR1 and CDR2 sequences are SGHDT and YYEEEE. CDR3 protein: CASSFKENRDILYEQYF. CDR3 nucleotide sequence: TGTGCCAGCAGCTTCAAGGAAAACCGGGATATTCTCTACGAGCAGTACTTC. The full variable domain, its missing parts supplied by reference TRBV5-6 and TRBJ2-7, is DAGVTQSPTHLIKTRGQQVTLRCSPKSGHDTVSWYQQALGQGPQFIFQYYEEEERQRGNFPDRFSGHQFPNYSSELNVNALLLGDSALYLCASSFKENRDILYEQYFGPGTRLTVT.

The J gene is TRBJ2-5, the V gene TRBV6-6, with D perhaps matching TRBD2 (6 bases). Trimming cost V 6 bases and J 4 bases, with 15 bases left between them. The CDR3 runs 14 residues. Germline CDR1 MNHNY, CDR2 SVGAGI (reference sequence). The CDR3 here is CASRDRDSGETQYF. CDR3 coding DNA: TGTGCCAGCAGAGATCGGGACTCTGGAGAGACCCAGTACTTC.

The gene calls are TRBV5-8 and TRBJ2-3; D may be TRBD1 (6 bases). V was shortened by 5 bases and J by 3 bases, with 10 bases between the two germline ends. Germline V gene data show CDR1 as SGHTS and CDR2 as YDEGEE. The CDR3 is 13 amino acids. CDR3 nucleotides: TGTGCCAGCAGACCAACAGGGACAGATACGCAGTATTTT. Translation gives CASRPTGTDTQYF.

The chain is built from TRBV28 and TRBJ2-7, with 9 positions matching TRBD2. The CDR3 runs to 17 residues. The V segment lost 4 bases and the J segment 0 bases; nucleotides outside the gene matches: 10. Germline lookup yields CDR1 MDHEN and CDR2 SYDVKM. CDR3 nucleotide sequence: TGTGCCAGCAGTTCGCTAATTAGCGGGAGCCACTCCTACGAGCAGTACTTC. This encodes CASSSLISGSHSYEQYF. Full variable domain (outside the CDR3, taken from reference TRBV28 and TRBJ2-7): DVKVTQSSRYLVKRTGEKVFLECVQDMDHENMFWYRQDPGLGLRLIYFSYDVKMKEKGDIPEGYSVSREKKERFSLILESASTNQTSMYLCASSSLISGSHSYEQYFGPGTRLTVT.

In this sample, this clone turned up a few times. This chain uses TRBV27 with TRBJ2-7; TRBD2 aligns across 8 bases. CDR3 length: 15 residues. V was clipped by 8 bases and J by 3 bases; unmatched bases: 12. Per germline, CDR1 MNHEY and CDR2 SMNVEV (reference sequence). CDR3 protein: CASATRAGVIYEQYF. In DNA form, the CDR3 reads TGTGCCAGCGCGACTCGAGCGGGAGTTATCTACGAGCAGTACTTC.

The rearrangement links TRBV4-3 to TRBJ2-6, with TRBD1 identical over 10 bases. J was trimmed by 0 bases and V by 4 bases; bases with no gene match: 6. Germline-derived CDR1 and CDR2 are LGHNA and YSLEER. This CDR3 comprises 18 residues. In DNA, the CDR3 is TGCGCCAGCAGCCCCACGGGACAGGGGTACTCTGGGGCCAACGTCCTGACTTTC. Protein: CASSPTGQGYSGANVLTF.

The chain uses TRBV4-1 and TRBJ1-1, with 7 positions matching TRBD1. Trimming cost V 2 bases and J 5 bases; bases outside gene matches: 5. The CDR3 totals 14 residues. Germline V gene data show CDR1 as MGHRA and CDR2 as YSYEKL. The CDR3 here is CASSQYRGITEAFF. CDR3 DNA sequence: TGCGCCAGCAGCCAATACAGGGGAATTACTGAAGCTTTCTTT.

J is TRBJ2-1 and V is TRBV2, with TRBD2 identical over 11 bases. The CDR3 runs to 15 residues. Germline CDR1 and CDR2: SNHLY and FYNNEI. V dropped 4 bases and J dropped 9; count of bases not matched to a gene: 8. The chain's CDR3 is CASSGSGRAYAEQFF. The CDR3, as DNA: TGTGCCAGCAGTGGTAGCGGGAGGGCTTATGCTGAGCAGTTCTTC.

This chain joins TRBV19 and TRBJ1-1, with a weak D call TRBD1 (6 bases). The V end was cut by 5 bases, the J end by 8 bases, with 21 bases between. CDR3 length equals 15 residues. Germline V lookup: CDR1 LNHDA, CDR2 SQIVND (reference sequence). The CDR3 is CASSPEDRQPGEAFF. DNA for the CDR3: TGTGCCAGTAGTCCCGAGGACAGACAACCAGGGGAAGCTTTCTTT.

This chain connects TRBV7-6 to TRBJ2-5; TRBD1 aligns across 8 bases. Germline CDR1 and CDR2: SGHVS and FNYEAQ. V lost 1 base, J lost 4 bases, and 5 bases stayed unmatched. CDR3 length equals 15 residues. The DNA for the CDR3 is TGTGCCAGCAGCTTAGGACAGGGGAAGGGAGAGACCCAGTACTTC. Translation: CASSLGQGKGETQYF.

The chain joins TRBV28 to TRBJ2-1; the match to TRBD2 covers 9 bases. The CDR3 length is 17 residues. Trimming took 3 bases from V and 6 from J; bases not matched to a gene: 12. Germline V gene lookup returns CDR1 MDHEN and CDR2 SYDVKM. DNA for the CDR3: TGTGCCAGCAGTTTTTCCACTAGCGGGCAACAGTCCAATGAGCAGTTCTTC. This translates into CASSFSTSGQQSNEQFF.

The chain joins TRBV27 to TRBJ2-7; maybe TRBD2 (5 bases). Germline V gene data show CDR1 as MNHEY and CDR2 as SMNVEV (reference sequence). The CDR3 runs to 13 residues. Trimming cost V 4 bases and J 7 bases, with 14 bases left between them. The CDR3 DNA reads as TGTGCCAGCAGTTATGGACGGTCGGGAGAGCAGTACTTC. Protein sequence: CASSYGRSGEQYF.

CDR3 sequence reads: CSARKADGYTF. In nucleotides, the CDR3 is TGCAGTGCCAGAAAGGCGGATGGCTACACCTTC. The chain carries TRBV20-1 and TRBJ1-2, with unresolved D. CDR1 and CDR2 from the germline V gene are DFQATT and SNEGSKA (reference sequence). The CDR3 extends over 11 amino acids. The V end lost 6 bases, the J end lost 6 bases, and 11 bases lay between the germline ends.

The chain uses TRBV7-2 and TRBJ2-4; 10 bases fit TRBD2. V shed 1 base, J shed 5 bases, and the junction held 5 bases outside the gene matches. Germline V gene sequence: CDR1 SGHTA, CDR2 FQGNSA. The CDR3 is 16 amino acids. The CDR3 sequence is CASSLDSSGRQNIQYF. The CDR3 DNA sequence: TGTGCCAGCAGCTTAGACTCTAGCGGGAGACAAAACATTCAGTACTTC.

J is TRBJ1-3 and V is TRBV6-5; tentative D call: TRBD1 (5 bases). Germline CDR1 MNHEY, CDR2 SVGAGI. This CDR3 has 15 amino acids. Trimming pared 7 bases from V and 0 bases from J, leaving 13 bases between. The CDR3 here is CASKPTAASGNTIYF. Here the CDR3 DNA reads TGTGCCAGCAAACCGACAGCTGCCTCTGGAAACACCATATATTTT.

The chain couples TRBV29-1 to TRBJ1-4; D is uncertain. The CDR3 has 16 residues. V was trimmed by 4 bases and J by 3 bases, leaving 18 bases between them. CDR1 is SQVTM, CDR2 ANQGSEA, per germline. The CDR3 DNA is TGCAGCGTTGTTTCGGGTACTTTATGGGCTAATGAAAAACTGTTTTTT. Translated, it gives CSVVSGTLWANEKLFF.

The chain recombines TRBV7-8 with TRBJ2-2; D possibly corresponds to TRBD2 (5 bases). Germline V gene lookup returns CDR1 SGHVS and CDR2 FQNEAQ. The CDR3 has 12 amino acids. Deletions cut 3 bases from V and 8 bases from J, with 7 bases between. This chain's CDR3 is CASSFGVGELFF. The DNA for the CDR3 is TGTGCCAGCAGCTTCGGGGTTGGGGAGCTGTTTTTT.

The gene calls are TRBV5-1 and TRBJ2-3; no firm D call. Trimming removed 2 bases at V and 5 bases at J, with 6 bases between. Germline V CDR1 and CDR2: SGHRS, YFSETQ. The CDR3 length is 12 residues. Written as DNA, the CDR3 is TGCGCCAGCAGCTTATCAGAAGATACGCAGTATTTT. It is translated as CASSLSEDTQYF.

In this sample, this clone turned up once. The genes are TRBV11-2 and TRBJ2-2; 9 nucleotides align to TRBD2. V was pared by 5 bases and J by 3 bases, with 13 bases of the junction left unmatched. This CDR3 is built from 18 residues. Germline V gene sequence: CDR1 SGHAT, CDR2 FQNNGV. The chain's CDR3 is CASSPSFGEREDTGELFF. CDR3 bases: TGTGCCAGCAGCCCCTCGTTTGGTGAGCGGGAGGACACCGGGGAGCTGTTTTTT.

CDR3 region: CAIITPSGKDTQYF. Here the CDR3 DNA reads TGTGCCATCATTACCCCCTCGGGGAAAGATACGCAGTATTTT. The chain has TRBV2 and TRBJ2-3; perhaps TRBD2 as D (5 bases). V lost 10 bases and J 5 bases, leaving 19 bases between the germline ends. The CDR3 loop spans 14 amino acids. From germline, CDR1 is SNHLY and CDR2 FYNNEI. The whole variable domain, remainder taken from reference TRBV2 and TRBJ2-3, is EPEVTQTPSHQVTQMGQEVILRCVPISNHLYFYWYRQILGQKVEFLVSFYNNEISEKSEIFDDQFSVERPDGSNFTLKIRSTKLEDSAMYFCAIITPSGKDTQYFGPGTRLTVL.

This chain uses TRBV18 with TRBJ2-1, with D uncertain. The CDR3 has 11 amino acids. The V gene lost 4 bases and the J gene lost 8 bases, with 6 bases spanning the gap. Germline V gene sequence: CDR1 KGHSH, CDR2 LQKENI. The CDR3 DNA reads TGTGCCAGCTCACAGGCGGATGAGCAGTTCTTC. Protein sequence: CASSQADEQFF.

About this clone itself: Germline is not matched at one junction end, which may reflect a read error. This rearrangement joins TRBV7-8 to TRBJ2-7; D is undetermined. The CDR3 spans 15 residues. The V gene's germline CDR1 is SGHVS and CDR2 FQNEAQ. This CDR3 is CANSSPEALSYEQYF. The CDR3 DNA is TGTGCCAACAGCTCCCCCGAGGCCTTGTCCTACGAGCAGTACTTC.

This clone was seen only once. This chain joins TRBV18 and TRBJ2-7, with D uncertain. The germline V gene encodes CDR1 KGHSH and CDR2 LQKENI. V was pared by 1 base and J by 4 bases, with 8 bases between. The CDR3 is 13 amino acids. CDR3 sequence reads: CASSPRSKYEQYF. The CDR3 bases are TGTGCCAGCTCACCACGTTCTAAATACGAGCAGTACTTC.

This clone was counted once. This sequence joins TRBV28 and TRBJ1-2; no firm D call. Germline CDR1 reads MDHEN; CDR2 reads SYDVKM. V was cut by 6 bases and J by 5 bases, with 25 bases left in between. The CDR3 contains 17 residues. CDR3 amino acids: CASRSRSPPGYQYGYTF. Written as DNA, the CDR3 is TGTGCCAGCAGGTCACGGTCTCCGCCAGGTTATCAGTATGGCTACACCTTC.